Below, 20 T cell receptor beta chains from the same sample are listed, as sequenced in a study of cytotoxic CD8 clonotypes in ibrutinib-treated CLL. This table comes from immunoSEQ multiplex PCR, and its TCRdb copy is limited to in-frame clones, with some not included. The sample shows around 140,000 clones, 80% of them seen only once. Source: PBMCs, taken after 36 months of ibrutinib treatment. The receptors come from a human donor with chronic lymphocytic leukemia.

The chain links TRBV27 to TRBJ1-2; TRBD1 is a possible D gene (6 bases). This CDR3 contains 14 residues. CDR1 is MNHEY and CDR2 is SMNVEV in the germline V gene (reference sequence). The V and J ends lost 5 bases and 1 base respectively, with 11 bases between them. Written as DNA, the CDR3 is TGTGCCAGCAGTAAATCGGACAGTAACTATGGCTACACCTTC. Translating gives CASSKSDSNYGYTF.

The J gene is TRBJ1-2, the V gene TRBV27; TRBD1 aligns across 11 bases. V lost 6 bases to trimming and J lost 4 bases; unmatched junction nucleotides: 10. This CDR3 comprises 16 residues. Germline values: CDR1 MNHEY, CDR2 SMNVEV (reference sequence). CDR3 loop: CASSFSGQGVGYGYTF. The CDR3 DNA reads TGTGCCAGCAGCTTTTCGGGACAGGGGGTTGGCTATGGCTACACCTTC.

The gene calls are TRBV6-5 and TRBJ1-3; weak D call: TRBD1 (5 bases). Germline values: CDR1 MNHEY, CDR2 SVGAGI. The V end was cut by 2 bases, the J end by 4 bases, with 9 bases between. This CDR3 spans 14 amino acids. CDR3 protein: CASSYRGAGNTIYF. CDR3 DNA sequence: TGTGCCAGCAGTTACAGGGGCGCGGGAAACACCATATATTTT.

The gene calls are TRBV15 and TRBJ1-4; D perhaps matches TRBD1 (5 bases). V lost 0 bases and J lost 7, with 9 bases in between. CDR1 is LNHNV and CDR2 is YYDKDF in the germline V gene (reference sequence). The CDR3 loop spans 14 amino acids. The CDR3 loop is CATSRDLTGEKLFF. The CDR3 DNA reads as TGTGCCACCAGCAGAGACCTTACAGGTGAAAAACTGTTTTTT.

The chain joins TRBV28 to TRBJ1-3; 9 bases are a match to TRBD1. V gave up 8 bases and J gave up 4 bases; unmatched junction bases: 6. In germline, CDR1 is MDHEN, CDR2 SYDVKM. The CDR3 has 14 residues. The CDR3 protein is CASGGTGIGNTIYF. CDR3 nucleotides: TGTGCCAGCGGCGGGACAGGGATAGGAAACACCATATATTTT.

The genes are TRBV5-1 and TRBJ1-1; D is unresolved. CDR3 length: 13 residues. V lost 0 bases and J lost 7, with 10 bases in between. CDR1 is SGHRS, CDR2 YFSETQ, per germline. CDR3 DNA sequence: TGCGCCAGCAGCTTGGCCATATACAGTGAAGCTTTCTTT. This translates into CASSLAIYSEAFF.

In this sample, this clone turned up a few times. The chain carries TRBV2 and TRBJ1-1; no definite D call. The CDR3 has 14 residues. The germline gives CDR1 SNHLY, CDR2 FYNNEI. V lost 6 bases, J lost 1 base, and 12 bases lay in between. In DNA, the CDR3 is TGTGCCAGCAGCACCCGGGTGGGGAACACTGAAGCTTTCTTT. It specifies CASSTRVGNTEAFF.

V is TRBV29-1 and J is TRBJ2-3; the D gene is possibly TRBD1 (5 bases). The V gene lost 7 bases and the J gene lost 5 bases, with 13 bases spanning the gap. CDR1 is SQVTM, CDR2 ANQGSEA, per germline. The length of the CDR3 is 12 residues. The CDR3 reads CSAQVGEDTQYF. The CDR3 DNA is TGCAGCGCCCAAGTAGGGGAAGATACGCAGTATTTT.

The rearrangement joins TRBV4-2 to TRBJ2-1, with 8 nucleotides matching TRBD2. Germline-derived CDR1 and CDR2 are LGHNA and YNFKEQ. The CDR3 covers 16 residues. Trimming removed 1 base from V and 10 bases from J; junction bases left unmatched: 12. CDR3 protein: CASSQGRQRELLEQFF. CDR3 bases: TGTGCCAGCAGCCAAGGACGCCAGCGGGAGTTACTAGAGCAGTTCTTC.

The J gene is TRBJ2-7, the V gene TRBV2; 9 bases map to TRBD2. Germline V gives CDR1 SNHLY, CDR2 FYNNEI. This CDR3 is built from 15 residues. The J segment lost 5 bases and the V segment lost 4 bases, leaving 9 bases of the junction unmatched. The CDR3 DNA is TGTGCCAGCAGTGGGTCTAGCGGGATGTGGGACGAGCAGTACTTC. Amino acids: CASSGSSGMWDEQYF.

The CDR3 DNA sequence: TGTGCCAGCAGCCCCCGGTCGGGGGGCAATCAGCCCCAGCATTTT. This gives the protein CASSPRSGGNQPQHF. The V gene is TRBV11-2, the J gene TRBJ1-5; perhaps TRBD1 as D (5 bases). Germline CDR1 is SGHAT and CDR2 is FQNNGV. The CDR3 has 15 residues. V gave up 5 bases and J gave up 2 bases, with 13 bases separating them.

CDR3 nucleotides: TGTGCCTGGAGTAGGGGACTAAATGACGAGCAGTACTTC. It codes for CAWSRGLNDEQYF. The chain is built from TRBV30 and TRBJ2-7; 7 nucleotides agree with TRBD2. Germline trimming cut 2 bases from V and 5 bases from J; bases unmatched to any gene: 6. Germline V CDR1 and CDR2: GTSNPN, SVGIG (reference sequence). The CDR3 totals 13 residues.

This chain connects TRBV4-1 to TRBJ1-5, with 8 bases identical to TRBD1. The junction had 5 bases not matched to a gene; V was cut back by 0 bases and J by 7 bases. This CDR3 is 15 amino acids long. Germline CDR1 and CDR2: MGHRA and YSYEKL. CDR3 residues: CASSQEIAGGQPQHF. The CDR3 DNA follows: TGCGCCAGCAGCCAAGAAATAGCAGGGGGCCAGCCCCAGCATTTT.

The rearrangement uses TRBV28 and TRBJ2-7; 11 bases are a match to TRBD2. This CDR3 has 15 residues. J lost 2 bases, V lost 5 bases, and 5 bases had no gene match. CDR1 and CDR2 (germline): MDHEN, SYDVKM. CDR3 sequence reads: CASSLLAGVTYEQYF. CDR3 DNA: TGTGCCAGCAGTCTACTAGCGGGGGTTACCTACGAGCAGTACTTC.

This clone was seen a single time. The genes are TRBV7-8 and TRBJ1-2, with 10 bases identical to TRBD1. The CDR3 totals 14 residues. J gave up 5 bases and V 5 bases, and 5 bases lay outside the gene matches. The germline V gene has CDR1 SGHVS and CDR2 FQNEAQ. CDR3 coding DNA: TGTGCCAGCAGCCGCCGGGACAGGGGTTATGGCTACACCTTC. The encoded protein is CASSRRDRGYGYTF.

The chain links TRBV30 to TRBJ1-2, with D tentatively TRBD1 (6 bases). Germline V lookup: CDR1 GTSNPN, CDR2 SVGIG (reference sequence). This CDR3 region has 14 residues. V was cut by 4 bases and J by 2 bases, with 14 bases left in between. The DNA of the CDR3 is TGTGCCTGGAACATAGCCAGGGGAAACTATGGCTACACCTTC. Translation gives CAWNIARGNYGYTF. The entire variable domain, with the rest obtained from reference TRBV30 and TRBJ1-2, is as follows: SQTIHQWPATLVQPVGSPLSLECTVEGTSNPNLYWYRQAAGRGLQLLFYSVGIGQISSEVPQNLSASRPQDRQFILSSKKLLLSDSGFYLCAWNIARGNYGYTFGSGTRLTVV.

This chain connects TRBV30 to TRBJ2-3; 11 bases align to TRBD1. Germline CDR1 GTSNPN, CDR2 SVGIG (reference sequence). Trimming took 4 bases from V and 1 from J; bases not matched to a gene: 10. This CDR3 has 17 amino acids. Here the CDR3 reads CAWTLIGTGGGTDTQYF. In DNA, the CDR3 is TGTGCCTGGACCCTCATCGGGACAGGGGGTGGCACAGATACGCAGTATTTT.

This chain joins TRBV20-1 and TRBJ1-1; D not resolved. From germline, CDR1 is DFQATT and CDR2 SNEGSKA (reference sequence). There are 8 residues in the CDR3. CDR3 residues: CRGPEAFF. The CDR3 DNA is TGCAGGGGTCCTGAAGCTTTCTTT.

The chain uses TRBV18 and TRBJ1-6; D perhaps matches TRBD1 (5 bases). Germline V lookup: CDR1 KGHSH, CDR2 LQKENI. The CDR3 has 17 residues. Trimming shortened V by 2 bases and J by 8 bases, and 19 bases separated the two germline ends. The CDR3 nucleotides are TGTGCCAGCTCACCATCCCCCGGGGCCGGAAGGGATTCACCCCTCCACTTT. Protein product: CASSPSPGAGRDSPLHF.

This chain joins TRBV7-8 and TRBJ2-1; 10 nucleotides line up with TRBD2. Trimming took 1 base from V and 4 from J; bases not matched to a gene: 7. The CDR3 consists of 17 residues. The germline CDR1 and CDR2 sequences are SGHVS and FQNEAQ. The CDR3 sequence: CASSLVGTSGVYNEQFF. In nucleotides, the CDR3 is TGTGCCAGCAGCTTAGTCGGAACTAGCGGGGTGTACAATGAGCAGTTCTTC.